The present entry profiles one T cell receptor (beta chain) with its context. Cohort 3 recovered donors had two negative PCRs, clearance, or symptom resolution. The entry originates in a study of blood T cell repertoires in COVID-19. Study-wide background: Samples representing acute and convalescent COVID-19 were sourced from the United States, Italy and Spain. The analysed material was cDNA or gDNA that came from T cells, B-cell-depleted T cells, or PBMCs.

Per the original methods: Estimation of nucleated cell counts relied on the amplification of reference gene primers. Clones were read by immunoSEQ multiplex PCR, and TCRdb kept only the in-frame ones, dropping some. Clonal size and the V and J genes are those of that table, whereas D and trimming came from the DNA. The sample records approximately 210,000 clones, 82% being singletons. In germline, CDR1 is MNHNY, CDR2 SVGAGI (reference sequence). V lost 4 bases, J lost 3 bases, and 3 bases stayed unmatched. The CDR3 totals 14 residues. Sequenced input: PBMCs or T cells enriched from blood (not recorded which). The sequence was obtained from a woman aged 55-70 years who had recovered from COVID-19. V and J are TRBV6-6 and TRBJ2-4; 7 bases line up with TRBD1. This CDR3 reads CASSWGQHKNIQYF. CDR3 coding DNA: TGTGCCAGCAGTTGGGGACAGCACAAAAACATTCAGTACTTC.